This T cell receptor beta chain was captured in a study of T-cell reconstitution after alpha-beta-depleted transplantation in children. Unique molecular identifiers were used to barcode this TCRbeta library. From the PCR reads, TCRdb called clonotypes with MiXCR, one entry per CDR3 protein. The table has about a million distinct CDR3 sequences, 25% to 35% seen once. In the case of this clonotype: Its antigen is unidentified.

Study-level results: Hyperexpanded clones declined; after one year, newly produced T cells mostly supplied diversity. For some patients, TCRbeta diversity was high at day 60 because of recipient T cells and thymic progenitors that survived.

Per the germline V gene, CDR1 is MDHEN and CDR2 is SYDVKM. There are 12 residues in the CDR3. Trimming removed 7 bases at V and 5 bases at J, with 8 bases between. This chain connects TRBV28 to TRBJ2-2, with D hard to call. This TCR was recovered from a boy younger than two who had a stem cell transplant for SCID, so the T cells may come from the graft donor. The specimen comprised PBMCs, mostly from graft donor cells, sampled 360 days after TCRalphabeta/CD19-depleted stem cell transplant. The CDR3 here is CASKVGTGELFF. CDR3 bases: TGTGCCAGCAAGGTGGGAACCGGGGAGCTGTTTTTT. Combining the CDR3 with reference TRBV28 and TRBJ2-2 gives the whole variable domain DVKVTQSSRYLVKRTGEKVFLECVQDMDHENMFWYRQDPGLGLRLIYFSYDVKMKEKGDIPEGYSVSREKKERFSLILESASTNQTSMYLCASKVGTGELFFGEGSRLTVL.